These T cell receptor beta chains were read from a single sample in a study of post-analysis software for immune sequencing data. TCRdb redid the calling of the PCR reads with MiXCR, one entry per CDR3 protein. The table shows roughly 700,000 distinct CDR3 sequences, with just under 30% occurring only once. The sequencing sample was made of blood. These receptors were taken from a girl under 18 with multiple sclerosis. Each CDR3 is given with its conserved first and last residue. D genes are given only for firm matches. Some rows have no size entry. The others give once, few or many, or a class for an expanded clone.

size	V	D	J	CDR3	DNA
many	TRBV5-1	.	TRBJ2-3	CASSRGPTDTQYF	TGCGCCAGCAGCCGCGGACCAACAGATACGCAGTATTTT
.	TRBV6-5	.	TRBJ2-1	CASSLLRGAEQFF	TGTGCCAGCAGCCTCCTAAGGGGGGCTGAGCAGTTCTTC
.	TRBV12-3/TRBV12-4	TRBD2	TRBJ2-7	CASSRLAEYYGQYF	TGTGCCAGCAGTAGACTAGCGGAATACTACGGGCAGTACTTC
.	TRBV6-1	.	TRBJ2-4	CASSEPGLAKNIQYF	TGTGCCAGCAGTGAACCGGGCCTAGCCAAAAACATTCAGTACTTC
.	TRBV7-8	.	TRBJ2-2	CASSPLRGSGTGELFF	TGTGCCAGCAGCCCTCTCCGGGGGTCGGGCACCGGGGAGCTGTTTTTT
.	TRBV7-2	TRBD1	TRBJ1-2	CASSFEDRGRGYTF	TGTGCCAGCAGCTTCGAAGACAGGGGTCGTGGCTACACCTTC
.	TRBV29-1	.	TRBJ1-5	CSVGVVGGSNQPQHF	TGCAGCGTTGGGGTCGTAGGGGGTAGCAATCAGCCCCAGCATTTT
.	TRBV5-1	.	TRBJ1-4	CASSFQDSNEKLFF	TGCGCCAGCAGCTTCCAGGACAGCAATGAAAAACTGTTTTTT
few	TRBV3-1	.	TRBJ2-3	CASSQFSGGGTDTQYF	TGTGCCAGCAGCCAATTTAGCGGTGGGGGCACAGATACGCAGTATTTT
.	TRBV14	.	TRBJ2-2	CASSQVQARGGELFF	TGTGCCAGCAGCCAAGTTCAGGCGAGAGGCGGGGAGCTGTTTTTT
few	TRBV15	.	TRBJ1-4	CATSRNEKLFF	TGTGCCACCAGTCGGAATGAAAAACTGTTTTTT
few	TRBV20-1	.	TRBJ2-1	CSARVPLAGSEQFF	TGCAGTGCTAGAGTGCCTCTAGCTGGTAGTGAGCAGTTCTTC
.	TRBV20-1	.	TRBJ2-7	CSARGRSSYEQYF	TGCAGTGCTAGAGGCCGAAGCTCCTACGAGCAGTACTTC
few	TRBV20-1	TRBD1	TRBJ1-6	CSASGQGAPNNSPLHF	TGCAGTGCTAGCGGACAGGGGGCGCCGAATAATTCACCCCTCCACTTT
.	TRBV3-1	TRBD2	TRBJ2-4	CASSQGLAGVNIQYF	TGTGCCAGCAGCCAAGGGCTAGCGGGAGTCAACATTCAGTACTTC
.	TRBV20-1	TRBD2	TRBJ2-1	CSAKSRSGRWFNEQFF	TGCAGTGCTAAGTCCCGTAGCGGGAGATGGTTCAATGAGCAGTTCTTC
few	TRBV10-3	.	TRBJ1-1	CAISYDRVNTEAFF	TGTGCCATCAGTTATGACAGAGTGAACACTGAAGCTTTCTTT
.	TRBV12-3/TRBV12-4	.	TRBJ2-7	CASSLAIHSYEQYF	TGTGCCAGCAGTTTGGCCATTCACTCCTACGAGCAGTACTTC
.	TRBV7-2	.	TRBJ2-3	CASSSPKGPVITDTQYF	TGTGCCAGCAGCTCTCCGAAGGGCCCCGTCATCACAGATACGCAGTATTTT
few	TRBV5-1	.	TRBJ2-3	CASSFRPSSTDTQYF	TGCGCCAGCAGCTTTCGTCCATCTAGCACAGATACGCAGTATTTT
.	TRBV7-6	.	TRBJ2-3	CASSPVGRVDTQYF	TGTGCCAGCAGCCCAGTGGGCCGGGTTGATACGCAGTATTTT
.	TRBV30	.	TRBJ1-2	CAWSGAGRDPYGYTF	TGTGCCTGGAGTGGTGCAGGTCGCGACCCCTATGGCTACACCTTC
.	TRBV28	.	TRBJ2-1	CASSFSRTNEQFF	TGTGCCAGCAGTTTCTCTAGGACCAATGAGCAGTTCTTC
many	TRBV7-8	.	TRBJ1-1	CASSLVHADRAFF	TGTGCCAGCAGCTTAGTGCACGCGGACCGGGCTTTCTTT
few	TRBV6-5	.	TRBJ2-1	CASSYSRAGEQFF	TGTGCCAGCAGTTACTCGCGCGCGGGTGAGCAGTTCTTC
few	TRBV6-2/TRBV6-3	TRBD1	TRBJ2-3	CASSYPDRVHTDTQYF	TGTGCCAGCAGTTACCCGGACAGGGTCCACACAGATACGCAGTATTTT
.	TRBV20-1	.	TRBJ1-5	CSARDSGRSNQPQHF	TGCAGTGCTAGAGATTCAGGCCGGAGCAATCAGCCCCAGCATTTT
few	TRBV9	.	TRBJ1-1	CASSVGDVNTEAFF	TGTGCCAGCAGCGTAGGGGACGTGAACACTGAAGCTTTCTTT
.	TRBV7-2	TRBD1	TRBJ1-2	CASSPWTGEGYTF	TGTGCCAGCAGCCCTTGGACAGGGGAGGGCTACACCTTC
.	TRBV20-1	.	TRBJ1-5	CSAHHTGGLVDDSNQPQHF	TGCAGTGCCCACCATACGGGGGGCTTGGTAGATGATAGCAATCAGCCCCAGCATTTT
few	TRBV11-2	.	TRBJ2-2	CASSLVTGVSGELFF	TGTGCCAGCAGCTTAGTCACCGGGGTGAGCGGGGAGCTGTTTTTT
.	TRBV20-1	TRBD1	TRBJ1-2	CSAQGAKGYTF	TGCAGTGCTCAGGGGGCGAAGGGCTACACCTTC
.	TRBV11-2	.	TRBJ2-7	CASSLVWGSFNEQYF	TGTGCCAGCAGCTTAGTCTGGGGGAGTTTCAACGAGCAGTACTTC
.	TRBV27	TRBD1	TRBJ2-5	CASSSPGQGRETQYF	TGTGCCAGCAGTTCCCCGGGACAGGGGCGGGAGACCCAGTACTTC
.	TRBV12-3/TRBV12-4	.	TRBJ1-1	CASSNGRPNTEAFF	TGTGCCAGCAGTAATGGTCGGCCCAACACTGAAGCTTTCTTT
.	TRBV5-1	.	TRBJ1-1	CASSVQGPEAFF	TGCGCCAGCAGCGTGCAAGGGCCTGAAGCTTTCTTT
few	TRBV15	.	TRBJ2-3	CATSSDRWDGYTDTQYF	TGTGCCACCAGCTCAGATCGATGGGACGGCTACACAGATACGCAGTATTTT